The 24 T cell receptor beta chains in this list originate from one sample, sequenced in a study of technical replicates of blood from a handful of donors. Clones were sequenced by immunoSEQ multiplex PCR, and TCRdb holds only the in-frame ones, with some missing. The data contain about 74,000 clones, about 88% of them seen just once; the ten biggest clones take up approximately 0.41%. The material sequenced was T cells isolated from PBMCs. The receptors were gathered from a human donor in good health.

This rearrangement joins TRBV7-9 to TRBJ1-2, with 8 bases fitting TRBD1. The V gene end was trimmed by 3 bases and the J gene end by 9 bases; junction bases not matched to a gene: 6. Looked up from germline, CDR1 is SEHNR and CDR2 is FQNEAQ (reference sequence). The CDR3 is 13 residues long. The CDR3 nucleotides are TGTGCCAGCAGCTTCCAGGACAGGGAGAGCTACACCTTC. Amino acid sequence: CASSFQDRESYTF. The complete variable domain, with remaining parts taken from reference TRBV7-9 and TRBJ1-2, reads DTGVSQNPRHKITKRGQNVTFRCDPISEHNRLYWYRQTLGQGPEFLTYFQNEAQLEKSRLLSDRFSAERPKGSFSTLEIQRTEQGDSAMYLCASSFQDRESYTFGSGTRLTVV.

V and J are TRBV30 and TRBJ1-4; TRBD1 is a possible D gene (5 bases). The germline V gene has CDR1 GTSNPN and CDR2 SVGIG (reference sequence). V was shortened by 4 bases and J by 7 bases, with 7 bases between the two germline ends. This CDR3 is built from 11 residues. This CDR3 reads CAWNRPEKLFF. In nucleotides, the CDR3 is TGTGCCTGGAACAGGCCTGAAAAACTGTTTTTT.

CDR3 amino acids: CASREMGRHEQYF. The CDR3 DNA reads as TGTGCCAGCAGGGAGATGGGGAGACACGAGCAGTACTTC. The chain employs TRBV2 and TRBJ2-7, with a tentative D call TRBD2 (5 bases). Deletions cut 6 bases from V and 5 bases from J, with 14 bases between. From germline, CDR1 is SNHLY and CDR2 FYNNEI. This CDR3 spans 13 amino acids. The full variable domain, rest sourced from reference TRBV2 and TRBJ2-7, is EPEVTQTPSHQVTQMGQEVILRCVPISNHLYFYWYRQILGQKVEFLVSFYNNEISEKSEIFDDQFSVERPDGSNFTLKIRSTKLEDSAMYFCASREMGRHEQYFGPGTRLTVT.

The chain uses TRBV30 and TRBJ2-3, with D hard to call. The germline gives CDR1 GTSNPN, CDR2 SVGIG (reference sequence). Trimming took off 1 base at V and 6 bases at J, with 5 bases between the two ends. There are 11 residues in the CDR3. The CDR3 loop is CAWSGADTQYF. The CDR3 DNA sequence: TGTGCCTGGAGTGGGGCGGATACGCAGTATTTT.

V usage is TRBV11-2 and J usage is TRBJ2-2; TRBD2 is a possible D gene (5 bases). This CDR3 is 17 amino acids long. CDR1 is SGHAT and CDR2 is FQNNGV in the germline V gene. Trimming cost V 5 bases and J 2 bases, with 18 bases left between them. CDR3 bases: TGTGCCAGCAGCATCCCGGGTAGGACTCCCAACACCGGGGAGCTGTTTTTT. It specifies CASSIPGRTPNTGELFF.

This clone was seen only once. The rearrangement uses TRBV12-5 and TRBJ1-2; the D is unclear. Germline lookup yields CDR1 LGHNT and CDR2 FRNRAP. Between the trimmed V and J ends, which lost 6 bases and 2 bases, there was a span of 10 bases. The CDR3 totals 13 residues. This CDR3 reads CASGLHQNYGYTF. CDR3 nucleotides: TGTGCTAGTGGACTTCACCAAAACTATGGCTACACCTTC.

The J gene is TRBJ2-3, the V gene TRBV10-1; a weak D match, TRBD2 (5 bases). Germline CDR1 is WNHNN and CDR2 is SYGVQD (reference sequence). CDR3 length: 14 residues. V lost 5 bases, J lost 2 bases, and 11 bases lay in between. This CDR3 is CASSHSGYTDTQYF. For the CDR3, the DNA is TGCGCCAGCAGTCACAGCGGCTACACAGATACGCAGTATTTT.

The V and J genes are TRBV7-3 and TRBJ1-2; D not certain. This CDR3 contains 15 residues. The V end lost 3 bases, the J end lost 2 bases, and 13 bases lay between the germline ends. The germline CDR1 and CDR2 sequences are SGHTA and FQGTGA. CDR3 bases: TGTGCCAGCAGCTTTCTTAGGAGGTCCAACTATGGCTACACCTTC. Translated, it gives CASSFLRRSNYGYTF.

This chain uses TRBV6-5 with TRBJ2-3; the D gene is possibly TRBD1 (5 bases). The CDR3 sequence is 14 residues long. The V gene's germline CDR1 is MNHEY and CDR2 SVGAGI. With 6 bases removed from V and 0 bases from J, the gap between germline ends came to 10 bases. The chain's CDR3 is CASSLGESTDTQYF. The CDR3 bases are TGTGCCAGCAGCCTAGGGGAAAGCACAGATACGCAGTATTTT.

V gene TRBV7-8 combines with J gene TRBJ2-1, with a tentative D call TRBD2 (5 bases). V lost 1 base to trimming and J lost 2 bases, with 15 bases between them. Looked up from germline, CDR1 is SGHVS and CDR2 is FQNEAQ. This CDR3 has 17 amino acids. The CDR3: CASSLVPDGIAYNEQFF. DNA for the CDR3: TGTGCCAGCAGCTTAGTTCCGGACGGGATTGCCTACAATGAGCAGTTCTTC.

The chain joins TRBV10-3 to TRBJ1-4; no clear D. V lost 0 bases and J lost 6, with 14 bases in between. Germline V gives CDR1 ENHRY, CDR2 SYGVKD. This CDR3 comprises 16 residues. CDR3 region: CAISESLQPIDEKLFF. The CDR3 DNA reads as TGTGCCATCAGTGAGTCCTTACAGCCCATTGATGAAAAACTGTTTTTT.

This clone was observed once. The chain links TRBV19 to TRBJ2-7, with 9 positions matching TRBD1. The V gene end was trimmed by 5 bases and the J gene end by 1 base; junction bases not matched to a gene: 6. Germline V gene lookup returns CDR1 LNHDA and CDR2 SQIVND (reference sequence). The CDR3 sequence is 15 residues long. CDR3 sequence (DNA): TGTGCCAGTAGTGTGACAGGGGGGATTTCCTACGAGCAGTACTTC. This translates into CASSVTGGISYEQYF.

This chain links TRBV30 with TRBJ2-7; the D gene is possibly TRBD1 (6 bases). The CDR3 is 15 residues long. Germline CDR1 and CDR2: GTSNPN and SVGIG (reference sequence). The V gene lost 2 bases and the J gene lost 0 bases, with 14 bases spanning the gap. CDR3 nucleotide sequence: TGTGCCTGGAGTAAGGACGGGACAAGCTCCTACGAGCAGTACTTC. Translated, it gives CAWSKDGTSSYEQYF.

CDR3 sequence (DNA): TGTGCCAGCAGTGACGCGTCCCGGGACAGGGGGCGCTCTTACACTGAAGCTTTCTTT. Translation: CASSDASRDRGRSYTEAFF. The rearrangement uses TRBV6-4 and TRBJ1-1; 12 nucleotides line up with TRBD1. Trimming at V came to 2 bases and at J to 3 bases, leaving 13 bases not matched to a gene. The germline V gene has CDR1 MRHNA and CDR2 SNTAGT. The CDR3 length is 19 residues.

The rearrangement uses TRBV10-3 and TRBJ2-7; no definite D call. Germline V gene lookup returns CDR1 ENHRY and CDR2 SYGVKD. CDR3 size: 14 residues. Trimming removed 2 bases at V and 5 bases at J, with 13 bases between. The CDR3: CAISEPRRVNEQYF. As DNA, the CDR3 is TGTGCCATCAGTGAGCCAAGGAGAGTAAACGAGCAGTACTTC.

V gene TRBV11-2 combines with J gene TRBJ1-1; a weak D match, TRBD1 (6 bases). The CDR3 length is 14 residues. V was pared by 5 bases and J by 1 base, with 11 bases between. Germline assignment: CDR1 SGHAT and CDR2 FQNNGV. The CDR3 bases are TGTGCCAGCAGCCAGTGGGGACAGAACACTGAAGCTTTCTTT. Translated, it gives CASSQWGQNTEAFF.

This chain joins TRBV6-5 and TRBJ1-2; 9 bases are shared with TRBD1. The V gene end was trimmed by 6 bases and the J gene end by 9 bases; junction bases not matched to a gene: 8. This CDR3 is 13 amino acids long. The germline V gene encodes CDR1 MNHEY and CDR2 SVGAGI. Written as DNA, the CDR3 is TGTGCCAGCAGCGGGGGGACAGGGTATAGCTACACCTTC. The encoded protein is CASSGGTGYSYTF.

The rearrangement links TRBV5-1 to TRBJ2-7; D might be TRBD1 (5 bases). V shed 0 bases and J shed 4 bases, with 14 bases lying between them. Germline lookup yields CDR1 SGHRS and CDR2 YFSETQ. This CDR3 is 15 amino acids long. The CDR3 protein is CASSLGLPGLYEQYF. The CDR3 coding sequence is TGCGCCAGCAGCTTGGGTTTGCCAGGGCTATACGAGCAGTACTTC.

The chain combines TRBV5-6 with TRBJ1-4, with D maybe TRBD1 (5 bases). The CDR3 sequence is 14 residues long. The V end lost 4 bases, the J end lost 8 bases, and 15 bases lay between the germline ends. CDR1 is SGHDT and CDR2 is YYEEEE in the germline V gene. The CDR3 coding sequence is TGTGCCAGCAGCCCATCCACGGGGGGAGAAAAACTGTTTTTT. This gives the protein CASSPSTGGEKLFF.

The V gene is TRBV11-2, the J gene TRBJ2-7; D might be TRBD2 (5 bases). The V gene lost 5 bases and the J gene lost 4 bases, with 15 bases spanning the gap. The CDR3 runs to 14 residues. The germline gives CDR1 SGHAT, CDR2 FQNNGV. The CDR3 spells CASSHWELVYEQYF. The CDR3 coding sequence is TGTGCCAGCAGCCATTGGGAACTAGTTTACGAGCAGTACTTC.

This chain connects TRBV7-9 to TRBJ1-2; tentatively, D is TRBD1 (6 bases). This CDR3 is 16 amino acids long. V dropped 3 bases and J dropped 5 bases, with 19 bases sitting between them. Germline-derived CDR1 and CDR2 are SEHNR and FQNEAQ (reference sequence). The chain's CDR3 is CASSLNQGRGFYGYTF. CDR3 DNA: TGTGCCAGCAGCTTGAATCAGGGAAGGGGGTTTTATGGCTACACCTTC.

The V and J genes are TRBV28 and TRBJ1-1; 8 nucleotides align to TRBD1. Per the germline V gene, CDR1 is MDHEN and CDR2 is SYDVKM. This CDR3 has 15 residues. The V and J ends lost 3 bases and 3 bases, in that order; junction bases with no gene match: 6. CDR3 coding DNA: TGTGCCAGCAGTTTCTCGGCAGGGGGCTACACTGAAGCTTTCTTT. It is translated as CASSFSAGGYTEAFF.

V usage is TRBV6-1 and J usage is TRBJ2-7; D is perhaps TRBD1 (6 bases). V was shortened by 4 bases and J by 0 bases, with 10 bases between the two germline ends. Germline CDR1 MNHNS, CDR2 SASEGT. CDR3 length: 14 residues. The CDR3 protein is CASSGMGASYEQYF. DNA for the CDR3: TGTGCCAGCAGTGGCATGGGGGCCTCCTACGAGCAGTACTTC.

V usage is TRBV10-2 and J usage is TRBJ1-1; 7 positions agree with TRBD1. The CDR3 consists of 13 residues. CDR1 and CDR2 (germline): WSHSY, SAAADI. Trimming at V came to 7 bases and at J to 3 bases, leaving 5 bases not matched to a gene. CDR3 in DNA: TGCGCCAGCACTGAAGACAGGGACACTGAAGCTTTCTTT. It specifies CASTEDRDTEAFF.